The present T cell receptor beta chain was sequenced within a study of memory CD4+ T cells and cytomegalovirus serostatus. Looking at the study overall: Healthy Belgian adult donors included roughly nine CMV-positive and 24 CMV-negative people.

Broader study findings: Suggested: most of the CMV-linked TCR signature lies in CD4+ memory cells.

The authors' processing: Out-of-frame sequences were removed, leaving 2 million to 2.5 million distinct TCRbeta sequences. The assay was immunoSEQ multiplex PCR, and TCRdb's table has in-frame clones only and misses some. From that table come the V and J calls and clone size; the DNA was used to work out D and trimming. The sample holds some 65,000 clones, over 70% seen once. A note on this clone: Its target is not known.

Single viable CD3+CD4+CD8-CD45RO+ cells were sorted as the memory CD4+ T cells. Total CD4+ T cells were enriched by CD4 positive selection. The CDR3 extends over 12 amino acids. Trimming cost V 5 bases and J 4 bases, with 8 bases left between them. Germline V lookup: CDR1 MDHEN, CDR2 SYDVKM. The sequence came from an adult in good health and CMV-seronegative. Some clones in this sample may be carry-over from other donors' samples. J is TRBJ1-2 and V is TRBV28; the D is unclear. The sequenced material came from memory CD4+ T cells from blood. The CDR3 here is CASSPSRYGYTF. Written as DNA, the CDR3 is TGTGCCAGCAGTCCTTCCCGCTATGGCTACACCTTC.